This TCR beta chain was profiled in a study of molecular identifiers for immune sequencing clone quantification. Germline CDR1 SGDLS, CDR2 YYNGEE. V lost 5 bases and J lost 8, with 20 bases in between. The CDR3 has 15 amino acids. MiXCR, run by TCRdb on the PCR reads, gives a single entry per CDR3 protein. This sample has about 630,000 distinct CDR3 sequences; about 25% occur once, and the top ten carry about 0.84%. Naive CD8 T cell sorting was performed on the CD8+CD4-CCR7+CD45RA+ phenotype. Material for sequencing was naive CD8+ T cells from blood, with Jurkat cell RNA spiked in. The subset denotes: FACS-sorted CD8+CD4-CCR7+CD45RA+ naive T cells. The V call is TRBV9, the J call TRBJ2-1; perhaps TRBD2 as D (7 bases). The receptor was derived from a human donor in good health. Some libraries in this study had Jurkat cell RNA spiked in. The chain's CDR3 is CASSIGGVRMDEQFF. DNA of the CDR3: TGTGCCAGCAGTATAGGGGGGGTGAGAATGGATGAGCAGTTCTTC.